This TCR beta chain was identified in a study of early T cells in non-severe SARS-CoV-2 infection. Looking at the study overall: Sequencing targeted bulk RNA from unsorted whole blood, leaving chains unpaired.

General study results and limits: VDJdb matches were skewed toward anti-spike CD8 T cell responses.

This clonotype was detected many times. The antigen remains undetermined. Germline CDR1 MNHEY, CDR2 SMNVEV (reference sequence). The CDR3 runs to 14 residues. V was shortened by 8 bases and J by 1 base, with 13 bases between the two germline ends. The TCR library protocol was used to attach unique molecular identifiers. These identifiers were attached to individual cDNA molecules. Each CDR3 protein gets one entry after TCRdb re-called the 5' RACE reads with MiXCR. The repertoire holds tens of thousands of distinct CDR3 sequences, with approximately 4.3% as singletons. This TCR was sampled from an adult who was a healthcare worker with PCR-confirmed SARS-CoV-2 infection or an uninfected control (not recorded which). Sequencing used whole blood. The rearrangement joins TRBV27 to TRBJ2-3; D unresolved. CDR3 sequence reads: CASCTAAGTDTQYF. CDR3 DNA sequence: TGTGCCAGCTGTACCGCGGCGGGCACAGATACGCAGTATTTT.